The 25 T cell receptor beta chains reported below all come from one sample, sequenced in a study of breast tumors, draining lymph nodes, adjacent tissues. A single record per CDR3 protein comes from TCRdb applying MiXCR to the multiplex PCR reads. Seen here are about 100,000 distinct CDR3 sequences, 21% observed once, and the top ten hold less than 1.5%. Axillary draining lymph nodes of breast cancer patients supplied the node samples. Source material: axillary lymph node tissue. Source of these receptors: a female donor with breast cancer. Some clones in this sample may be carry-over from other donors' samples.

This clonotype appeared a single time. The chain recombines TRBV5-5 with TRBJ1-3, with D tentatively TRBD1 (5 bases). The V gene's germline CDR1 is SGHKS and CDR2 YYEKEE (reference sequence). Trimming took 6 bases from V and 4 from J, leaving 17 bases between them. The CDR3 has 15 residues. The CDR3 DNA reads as TGTGCCAGCAAAAAGTCGGGGGTTGTGGGAAACACCATATATTTT. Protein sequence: CASKKSGVVGNTIYF. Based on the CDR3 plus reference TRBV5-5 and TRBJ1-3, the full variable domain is DAGVTQSPTHLIKTRGQQVTLRCSPISGHKSVSWYQQVLGQGPQFIFQYYEKEERGRGNFPDRFSARQFPNYSSELNVNALLLGDSALYLCASKKSGVVGNTIYFGEGSWLTVV.

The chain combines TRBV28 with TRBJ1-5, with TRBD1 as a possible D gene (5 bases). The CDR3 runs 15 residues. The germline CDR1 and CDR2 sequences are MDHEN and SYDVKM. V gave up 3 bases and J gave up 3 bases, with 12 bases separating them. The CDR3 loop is CASSLLTGSNQPQHF. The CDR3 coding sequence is TGTGCCAGCAGTTTGCTCACAGGCTCCAATCAGCCCCAGCATTTT.

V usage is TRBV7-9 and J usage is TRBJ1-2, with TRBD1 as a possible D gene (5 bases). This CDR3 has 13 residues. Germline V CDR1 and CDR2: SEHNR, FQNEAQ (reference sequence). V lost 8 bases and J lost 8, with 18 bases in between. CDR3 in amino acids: CASGRQQQGGYTF. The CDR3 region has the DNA TGTGCCAGCGGCCGACAGCAGCAAGGGGGCTACACCTTC.

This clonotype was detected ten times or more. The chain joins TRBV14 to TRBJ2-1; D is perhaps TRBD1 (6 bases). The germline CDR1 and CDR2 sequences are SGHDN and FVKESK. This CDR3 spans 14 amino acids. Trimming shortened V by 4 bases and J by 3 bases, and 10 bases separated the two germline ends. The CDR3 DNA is TGTGCCAGCAGCCGGACAGTGAACTACAATGAGCAGTTCTTC. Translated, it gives CASSRTVNYNEQFF.

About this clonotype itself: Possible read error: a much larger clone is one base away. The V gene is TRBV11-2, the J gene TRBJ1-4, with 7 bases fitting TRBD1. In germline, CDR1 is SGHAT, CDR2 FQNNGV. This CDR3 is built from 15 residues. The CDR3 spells CASRRTGVLEEKPFF. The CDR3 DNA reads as TGTGCCAGCAGACGAACAGGGGTCTTAGAGGAAAAACCGTTTTTT.

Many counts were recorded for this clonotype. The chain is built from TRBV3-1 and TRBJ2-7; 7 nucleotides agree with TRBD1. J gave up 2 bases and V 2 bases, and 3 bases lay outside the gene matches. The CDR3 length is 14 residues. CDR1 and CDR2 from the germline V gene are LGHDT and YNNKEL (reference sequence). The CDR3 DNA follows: TGTGCCAGCAGCCAAAGGCAGGGGGCCTACGAGCAGTACTTC. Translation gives CASSQRQGAYEQYF.

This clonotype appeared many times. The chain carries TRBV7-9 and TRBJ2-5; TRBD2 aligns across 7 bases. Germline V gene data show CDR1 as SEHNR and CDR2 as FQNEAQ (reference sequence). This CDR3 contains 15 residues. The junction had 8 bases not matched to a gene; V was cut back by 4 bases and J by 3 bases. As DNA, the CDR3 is TGTGCCAGCAGCTCCACCGGGACTATAGAAGAGACCCAGTACTTC. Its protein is CASSSTGTIEETQYF.

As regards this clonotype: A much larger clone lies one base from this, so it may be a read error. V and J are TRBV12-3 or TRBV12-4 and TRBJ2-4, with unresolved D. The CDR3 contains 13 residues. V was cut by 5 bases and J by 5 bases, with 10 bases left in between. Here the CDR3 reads CASSRCPENIQYF. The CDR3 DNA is TGTGCCAGCAGTCGTTGCCCCGAAAACATTCAGTACTTC.

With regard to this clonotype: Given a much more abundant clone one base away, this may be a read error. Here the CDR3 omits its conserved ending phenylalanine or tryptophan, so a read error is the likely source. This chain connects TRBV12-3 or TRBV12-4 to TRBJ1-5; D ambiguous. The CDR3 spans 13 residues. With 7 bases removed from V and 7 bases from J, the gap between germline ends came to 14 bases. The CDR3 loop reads CASTQDPWQPQHL. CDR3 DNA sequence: TGTGCCAGCACCCAGGACCCGTGGCAGCCCCAGCATCTT.

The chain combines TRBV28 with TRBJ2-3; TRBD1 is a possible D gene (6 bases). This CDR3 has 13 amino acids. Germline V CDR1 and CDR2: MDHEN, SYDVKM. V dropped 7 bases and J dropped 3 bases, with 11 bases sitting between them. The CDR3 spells CASNDRPTDTQYF. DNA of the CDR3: TGTGCCAGCAATGACAGGCCTACAGATACGCAGTATTTT.

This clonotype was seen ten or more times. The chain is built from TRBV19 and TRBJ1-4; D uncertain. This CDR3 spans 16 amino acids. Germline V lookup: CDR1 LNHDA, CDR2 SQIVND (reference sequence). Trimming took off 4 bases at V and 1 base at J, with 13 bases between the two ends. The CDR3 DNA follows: TGTGCCAGTAGTAAGGCCGGGGTCGTAACTAATGAAAAACTGTTTTTT. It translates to CASSKAGVVTNEKLFF.

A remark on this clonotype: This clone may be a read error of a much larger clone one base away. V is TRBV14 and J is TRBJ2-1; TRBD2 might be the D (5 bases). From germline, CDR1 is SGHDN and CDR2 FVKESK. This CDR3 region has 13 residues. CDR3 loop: CASSPLGRGEQLF. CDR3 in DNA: TGTGCCAGCAGCCCTCTAGGGAGAGGTGAGCAGCTCTTC. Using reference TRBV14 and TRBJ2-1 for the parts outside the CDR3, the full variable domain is EAGVTQFPSHSVIEKGQTVTLRCDPISGHDNLYWYRRVMGKEIKFLLHFVKESKQDESGMPNNRFLAERTGGTYSTLKVQPAELEDSGVYFCASSPLGRGEQLFGPGTRLTVL.

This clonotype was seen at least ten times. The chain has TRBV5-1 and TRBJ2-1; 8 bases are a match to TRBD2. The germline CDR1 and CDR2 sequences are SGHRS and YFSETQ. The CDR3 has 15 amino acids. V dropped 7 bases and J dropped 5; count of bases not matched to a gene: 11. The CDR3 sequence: CASASGLVSNNEQFF. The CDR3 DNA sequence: TGCGCCAGCGCCTCGGGACTAGTCTCTAACAATGAGCAGTTCTTC.

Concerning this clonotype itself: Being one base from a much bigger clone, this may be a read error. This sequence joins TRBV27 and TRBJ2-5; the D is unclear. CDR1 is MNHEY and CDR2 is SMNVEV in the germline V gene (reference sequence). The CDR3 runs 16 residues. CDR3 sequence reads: CASSSRILGSQETRYF. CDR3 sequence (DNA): TGTGCCAGCAGTTCCAGGATTTTGGGGTCCCAAGAGACCCGGTACTTC.

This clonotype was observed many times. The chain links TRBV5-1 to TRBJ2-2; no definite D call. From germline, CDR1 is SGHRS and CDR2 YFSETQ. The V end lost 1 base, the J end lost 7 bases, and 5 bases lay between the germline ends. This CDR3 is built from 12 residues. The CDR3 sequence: CASSLRDGELFF. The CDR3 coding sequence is TGCGCCAGCAGCTTGAGGGACGGGGAGCTGTTTTTT.

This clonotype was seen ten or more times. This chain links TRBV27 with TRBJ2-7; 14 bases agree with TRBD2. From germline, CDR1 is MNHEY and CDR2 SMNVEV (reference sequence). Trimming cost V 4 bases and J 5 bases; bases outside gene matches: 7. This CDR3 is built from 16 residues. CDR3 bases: TGTGCCAGCAGTTGGGGACTAGCGGGAGCAGGCAACGAGCAGTACTTC. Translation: CASSWGLAGAGNEQYF.

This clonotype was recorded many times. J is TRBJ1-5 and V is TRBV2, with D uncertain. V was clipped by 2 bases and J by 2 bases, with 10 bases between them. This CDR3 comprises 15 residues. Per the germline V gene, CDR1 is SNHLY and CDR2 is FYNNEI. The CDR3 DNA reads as TGTGCCAGCAGTGAACTTAGTTCGGGCAATCAGCCCCAGCATTTT. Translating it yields CASSELSSGNQPQHF.

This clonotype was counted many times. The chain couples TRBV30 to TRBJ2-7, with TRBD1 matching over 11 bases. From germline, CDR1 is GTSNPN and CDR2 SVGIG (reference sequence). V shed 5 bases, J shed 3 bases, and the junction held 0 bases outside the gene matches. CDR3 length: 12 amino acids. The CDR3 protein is CAWGTGGYEQYF. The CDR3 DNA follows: TGTGCCTGGGGGACAGGGGGCTACGAGCAGTACTTC.

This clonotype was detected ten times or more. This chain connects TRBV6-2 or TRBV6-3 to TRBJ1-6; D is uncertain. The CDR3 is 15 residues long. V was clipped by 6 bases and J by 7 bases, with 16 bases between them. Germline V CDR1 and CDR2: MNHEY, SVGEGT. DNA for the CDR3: TGTGCCAGCAGCACCTTTGACGGACCCAATTCACCCCTCCACTTT. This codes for CASSTFDGPNSPLHF.

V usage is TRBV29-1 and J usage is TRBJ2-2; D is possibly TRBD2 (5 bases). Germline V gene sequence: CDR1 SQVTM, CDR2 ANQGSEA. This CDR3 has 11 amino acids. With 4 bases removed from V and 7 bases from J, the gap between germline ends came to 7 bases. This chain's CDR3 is CSVAEVGELFF. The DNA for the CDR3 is TGCAGCGTTGCGGAGGTCGGGGAGCTGTTTTTT.

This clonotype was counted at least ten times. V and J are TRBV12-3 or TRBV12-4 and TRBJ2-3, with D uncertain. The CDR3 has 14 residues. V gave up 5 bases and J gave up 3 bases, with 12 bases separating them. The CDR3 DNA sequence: TGTGCCAGCAGTCTAGACGGAGAGACAGATACGCAGTATTTT. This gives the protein CASSLDGETDTQYF.

This CDR3 reads CASSLDDAGAFF. As DNA, the CDR3 is TGTGCCAGCAGCTTAGATGACGCGGGAGCTTTCTTT. The chain employs TRBV7-9 and TRBJ1-1; the D is unclear. Germline V lookup: CDR1 SEHNR, CDR2 FQNEAQ (reference sequence). Between the trimmed V and J ends, which lost 1 base and 10 bases, there was a span of 10 bases. This CDR3 spans 12 amino acids.

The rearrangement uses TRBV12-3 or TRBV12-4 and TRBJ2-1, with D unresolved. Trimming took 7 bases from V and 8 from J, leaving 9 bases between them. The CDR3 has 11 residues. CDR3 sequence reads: CASTLRHEQFF. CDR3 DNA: TGTGCCAGCACTCTCCGCCATGAGCAGTTCTTC.

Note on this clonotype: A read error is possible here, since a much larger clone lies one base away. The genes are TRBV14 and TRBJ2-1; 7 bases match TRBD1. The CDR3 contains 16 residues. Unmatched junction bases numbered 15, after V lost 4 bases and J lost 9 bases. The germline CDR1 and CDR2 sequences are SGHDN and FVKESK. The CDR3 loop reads CASSPLGTVRGAEQFF. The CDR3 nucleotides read TGTGCCAGCAGCCCTCTGGGGACAGTAAGAGGGGCTGAGCAGTTCTTC.

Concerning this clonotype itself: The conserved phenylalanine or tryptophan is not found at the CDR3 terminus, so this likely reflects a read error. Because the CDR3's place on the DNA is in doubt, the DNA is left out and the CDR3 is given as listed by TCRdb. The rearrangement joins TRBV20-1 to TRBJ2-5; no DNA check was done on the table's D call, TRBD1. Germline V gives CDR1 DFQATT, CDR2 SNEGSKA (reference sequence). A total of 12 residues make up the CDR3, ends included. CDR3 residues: CSARAGTDRMGV.